The T cell receptor (beta chain) described here comes from a study of blood T cell repertoires in COVID-19. Study information: The United States, Italy and Spain provided the acute and convalescent COVID-19 samples. T cells, B-cell-depleted T cells, or PBMCs supplied cDNA or gDNA.

Authors' data handling: Amplification of reference gene primers was used by the study to estimate nucleated cell counts. Assay: immunoSEQ multiplex PCR; the TCRdb copy retains only in-frame clones and omits some. Clone size and V and J calls were adopted from that table, with D and trimming inferred from the DNA. In the table there are 390,000 or so clones, 89% of which are singletons. The CDR3 extends over 14 amino acids. The V and J ends lost 3 bases and 8 bases respectively, with 14 bases between them. Germline CDR1 reads SGHRS; CDR2 reads YFSETQ. Recruited during active infection, patients (from Seattle) were subsequently followed longitudinally.

The TCR was taken from a woman in her twenties or thirties with COVID-19, enrolled during active disease. The sample was peripheral blood. V and J are TRBV5-1 and TRBJ1-4, with D possibly matching TRBD1 (5 bases). In DNA, the CDR3 is TGCGCCAGCAGCTCTCGGGGGATTTTCGAAAAACTGTTTTTT. Protein: CASSSRGIFEKLFF.